This TCR beta chain was retrieved from a study of identical twins listed by TCRdb under 2016. Background for the entire study: The study deep-sequenced TCR alpha and beta repertoires from monozygotic twins, unrelated adults of various ages and cord blood to test whether fetal clonotypes persist. Replicate twin experiments were performed at different times using different library preparation protocols to rule out contamination.

The germline V gene supplies CDR1 MGHDK and CDR2 SYGVNS. There are 13 amino acids in the CDR3, from cysteine to phenylalanine inclusive. CDR3 DNA only is kept here, 39 bases in frame from base 1. Trimming accounts for 4 bases at V and 7 bases at J, while the number of junction bases matched to no gene is 2. The library was prepared using 5' RACE. Sequencing relied on an Illumina HiSeq 2000. Template switching added a universal primer binding site, and the final cDNA carried a unique molecular identifier that allowed TCR cDNA molecules to be counted accurately. Specific primers in the conserved constant-segment region were used to synthesize first-strand cDNA for the TCR alpha and beta chains. To control for contamination, every cDNA library was double barcoded, receiving both a SMART-Mk sample barcode and Illumina barcodes. TruSeq adapter sequences along with Illumina sample barcodes were introduced in two successive PCR steps. The TCR alpha and beta cDNA libraries were sequenced on the Illumina HiSeq platform using custom primers. As for how the authors treated the data: MiGEC was used to process raw reads and extract unique molecular identifiers, and MiXCR was used to find CDR3 positions. For each individual, recombination models were inferred using an EM algorithm with the repgenHMM and IGoR tools. Shared clonotype analysis was performed with the tcR package in R, normalizing sharing by the product of cloneset sizes. To study raw recombination free of thymic and clonal selection effects, out-of-frame nonproductive sequences were analyzed. TCRdb trimmed public reads at Q25 via fastp, called clones via MiXCR and kept in-frame beta chains. Under each unique CDR3 protein, matching rows form one entry showing the most common genes and DNA. The V and J calls and clone size come from TCRdb's table, not from the authors' own analysis. This sample gives 1.5 million to 2 million distinct CDR3 sequences in total; about 32% of them show up just once. The top ten hold over 0.25% of the sample.

Every donor was a healthy Caucasian. This clonotype was seen a handful of times. What antigen it recognizes has not been identified. No much larger clone exists at a distance of one base, and base qualities are not known. The investigation overall reported the following: In beta out-of-frame sequences, excess twin sharing was weaker, because having fewer shared sequences lowered the signal-to-noise ratio. In monozygotic twins, recombination models systematically underestimated out-of-frame TCR alpha sharing, but the models matched the sharing seen between unrelated individuals. Compared with coincidental sharing between unrelated individuals, out-of-frame TCR alpha sequences shared between twins showed an excess of sequences with low generation probability. Abundant cord blood beta clonotypes carried fewer insertions; young adult naive repertoires showed a weaker similar trend, while memory repertoires showed none. Conclusions relied on cross-sectional statistical analysis, since the same donors could not be followed over many years. Zero-insertion analyses could be partly confounded by invariant T cells such as MAIT and iNKT, although diverse VJ usage argued against such confounding for most clonotypes.

This chain joins TRBV25-1 to TRBJ1-2, with 11 bases matching TRBD1. Input material: cord blood. The clonotype originates from a newborn girl in good health. CDR3 loop: CASSGGTGGGYTF. The DNA sequence reads TGTGCCAGCAGTGGTGGGACAGGGGGTGGCTACACCTTC.